Listed here are 28 T cell receptor beta chains from one sample, sequenced in a study of CD8+CD57+ T cells in acquired aplastic anemia (dated by TCRdb to 2016 to 2019). Patients chosen for sequencing had shown expansion of CD8+CD57+ cells by flow cytometry. These reads were obtained on an Illumina HiSeq 2000. Genomic DNA served as template for TCR beta VDJ combination and CDR3 sequence profiling. The raw public reads went through TCRdb reprocessing: fastp at Q25, MiXCR clone calling, in-frame beta chains kept. Entries are consolidated by CDR3 protein sequence, retaining the most common genes and DNA. The sample table holds under 250,000 distinct CDR3 sequences, of which more than 45% were seen once. The ten largest clones add up to under 9% of the sample. Sequenced material: sorted CD4+, CD8+, or CD8+CD57+ T cells (not recorded which) from PBMCs. These receptor sequences come from a human donor with aplastic anemia.

As for this clonotype: Given the absence of the conserved phenylalanine or tryptophan at the CDR3 end, a read error is likely. J is TRBJ1-6 and V is TRBV7-9; D may be TRBD1 (5 bases). CDR3 size: 13 residues. Trimming stripped 5 bases from V and 12 bases from J, with 14 bases between. The germline gives CDR1 SEHNR, CDR2 FQNEAQ (reference sequence). CDR3 bases: TGTGCCAGCAGCGACGAGCAGGGCGGACCCCTCCACTCT. Translated: CASSDEQGGPLHS.

This clonotype is medium-sized (0.01 to 0.1%) within its sample. This chain connects TRBV28 to TRBJ1-5, with D possibly being TRBD1 (5 bases). The ends were cut back, 1 base at V and 5 bases at J, with 18 bases in the middle. Germline assignment: CDR1 MDHEN and CDR2 SYDVKM. This CDR3 spans 17 amino acids. The CDR3 DNA reads as TGTGCCAGCAGTTTATCGAGCAGGGACCCGATGGATCAGCCCCAGCATTTT. Protein: CASSLSSRDPMDQPQHF.

This CDR3 reads CSVRQGSGNTIYF. In nucleotides, the CDR3 is TGCAGCGTAAGACAGGGTTCTGGAAACACCATATATTTT. The rearrangement joins TRBV29-1 to TRBJ1-3, with TRBD1 matching over 7 bases. V lost 6 bases and J lost 1; bases outside the gene matches: 3. The CDR3 runs 13 residues. Germline V gene data show CDR1 as SQVTM and CDR2 as ANQGSEA.

The rearrangement links TRBV7-9 to TRBJ1-2; tentative D call: TRBD1 (5 bases). CDR1 and CDR2 (germline): SEHNR, FQNEAQ (reference sequence). The CDR3 consists of 14 residues. The V end was cut by 8 bases, the J end by 5 bases, with 18 bases between. This CDR3 reads CASRYGGEWYGYTF. CDR3 nucleotide sequence: TGTGCCAGCCGCTACGGGGGGGAATGGTATGGCTACACCTTC.

The chain carries TRBV15 and TRBJ1-2; TRBD1 is a possible D gene (6 bases). V was clipped by 0 bases and J by 4 bases, with 24 bases between them. CDR1 LNHNV and CDR2 YYDKDF come from the germline V gene (reference sequence). This CDR3 comprises 19 residues. The CDR3 reads CATSRDLPASTRDTYGYTF. In DNA form, the CDR3 reads TGTGCCACCAGCAGAGATCTCCCCGCATCAACACGGGACACCTATGGCTACACCTTC.

On this clonotype: This may come from a read error, since a much larger clone is one base off. The chain joins TRBV20-1 to TRBJ2-1, with D unresolved. The CDR3 is made up of 14 amino acids. Germline values: CDR1 DFQATT, CDR2 SNEGSKA (reference sequence). The CDR3 bases are TGCAGTGCCCCACTCAGACAACCTTGGAATGGGCAGTTCTTC. It encodes CSAPLRQPWNGQFF.

This clonotype was recorded at least ten times. The chain is built from TRBV3-1 and TRBJ1-4, with TRBD1 matching 9 bases. V shed 0 bases and J 7 bases; nucleotides not matched to a gene: 9. Germline CDR1 LGHDT, CDR2 YNNKEL (reference sequence). The CDR3 sequence is 17 residues long. CDR3 nucleotide sequence: TGTGCCAGCAGCCAAGAAGGGTGGGGGACAGGGTCTGAAAAACTGTTTTTT. It codes for CASSQEGWGTGSEKLFF. The entire variable domain, with the rest obtained from reference TRBV3-1 and TRBJ1-4, is as follows: DTAVSQTPKYLVTQMGNDKSIKCEQNLGHDTMYWYKQDSKKFLKIMFSYNNKELIINETVPNRFSPKSPDKAHLNLHINSLELGDSAVYFCASSQEGWGTGSEKLFFGSGTQLSVL.

V is TRBV10-3 and J is TRBJ2-6, with a possible D match to TRBD2 (7 bases). V was clipped by 4 bases and J by 7 bases, with 17 bases between them. Germline V CDR1 and CDR2: ENHRY, SYGVKD. This CDR3 region has 16 residues. As DNA, the CDR3 is TGTGCCATCAGTGGGTCTGGGGGCGGGGGAGCCAACGTCCTGACTTTC. Protein sequence: CAISGSGGGGANVLTF.

The rearrangement uses TRBV12-5 and TRBJ2-7, with D perhaps TRBD1 (5 bases). This CDR3 is 11 amino acids long. Germline V gives CDR1 LGHNT, CDR2 FRNRAP. Deletions cut 1 base from V and 12 bases from J, with 10 bases between. This chain's CDR3 is CASGLGTGRYF. CDR3 in DNA: TGTGCTAGTGGTTTGGGCACAGGACGGTACTTC.

In this sample, this clonotype turned up many times. The chain uses TRBV7-8 and TRBJ1-1, with a weak D call TRBD1 (5 bases). Trimming left V 1 base short and J 1 base short, with 10 bases between. CDR3 length equals 15 residues. CDR1 and CDR2 (germline): SGHVS, FQNEAQ. CDR3 amino acids: CASSLGDVPNTEAFF. The CDR3 DNA is TGTGCCAGCAGCTTAGGGGACGTACCGAACACTGAAGCTTTCTTT.

The chain is built from TRBV20-1 and TRBJ1-3; D remains ambiguous. V was cut by 3 bases and J by 0 bases, with 12 bases left in between. Germline V gene sequence: CDR1 DFQATT, CDR2 SNEGSKA (reference sequence). The CDR3 has 15 residues. CDR3 sequence reads: CSARDGSSSGNTIYF. For the CDR3, the DNA is TGCAGTGCTAGGGACGGCAGCTCCTCTGGAAACACCATATATTTT.

The chain uses TRBV20-1 and TRBJ1-2; D may be TRBD1 (5 bases). Per the germline V gene, CDR1 is DFQATT and CDR2 is SNEGSKA (reference sequence). The V and J ends lost 3 bases and 3 bases respectively, with 8 bases between them. This CDR3 is 12 amino acids long. This CDR3 is CSASTGHYGYTF. The CDR3, as DNA: TGCAGTGCTAGCACAGGACACTATGGCTACACCTTC.

This clonotype came up a few times. V usage is TRBV14 and J usage is TRBJ1-1; no firm D call. Trimming removed 2 bases from V and 0 bases from J, with 10 bases in between. The CDR3 spans 15 residues. Germline V gene sequence: CDR1 SGHDN, CDR2 FVKESK. The CDR3 protein is CASSQFSRLNTEAFF. The CDR3, as DNA: TGTGCCAGCAGCCAATTTTCCAGGTTGAACACTGAAGCTTTCTTT.

This clonotype was recorded many times. The chain has TRBV4-1 and TRBJ2-1, with a possible D match to TRBD1 (6 bases). Trimming removed 3 bases from V and 0 bases from J, with 9 bases in between. CDR1 is MGHRA and CDR2 is YSYEKL in the germline V gene. The CDR3 totals 15 residues. The CDR3, as DNA: TGCGCCAGCAGCCATCGACAGGACTCCTACAATGAGCAGTTCTTC. Residues: CASSHRQDSYNEQFF.

The sample holds many counts of this clonotype. The chain employs TRBV7-9 and TRBJ2-7; TRBD1 matches 9 bases. V lost 6 bases, J lost 2 bases, and 5 bases stayed unmatched. The CDR3 length is 14 residues. Germline V gene lookup returns CDR1 SEHNR and CDR2 FQNEAQ (reference sequence). CDR3 in DNA: TGTGCCAGCAGTTCCGGGACAGGGACCTACGAGCAGTACTTC. Its protein is CASSSGTGTYEQYF.

The table lists this clonotype with many counts. The J gene is TRBJ1-2, the V gene TRBV10-3; D is ambiguous. Trimming removed 1 base from V and 5 bases from J, with 11 bases in between. This CDR3 has 14 amino acids. Germline V CDR1 and CDR2: ENHRY, SYGVKD. CDR3 loop: CAISEYQDGYGYTF. CDR3 in DNA: TGTGCCATCAGTGAGTACCAGGACGGGTATGGCTACACCTTC.

Ten or more counts support this clonotype. V and J are TRBV20-1 and TRBJ1-1; perhaps TRBD1 as D (5 bases). The germline CDR1 and CDR2 sequences are DFQATT and SNEGSKA (reference sequence). The CDR3 loop spans 12 amino acids. With 6 bases removed from V and 4 bases from J, the gap between germline ends came to 12 bases. CDR3 residues: CSATDIVTEAFF. The CDR3 bases are TGCAGTGCAACGGACATAGTCACTGAAGCTTTCTTT.

This clonotype was seen a handful of times. In DNA form, the CDR3 reads TGTGCCAGCAGCGGCTCGATAGCGGGAGCCCACGAGCAGTACTTC. Amino acid sequence: CASSGSIAGAHEQYF. J is TRBJ2-7 and V is TRBV27; 9 nucleotides align to TRBD2. The CDR3 contains 15 residues. Germline V CDR1 and CDR2: MNHEY, SMNVEV (reference sequence). Unmatched junction bases numbered 11, after V lost 6 bases and J lost 5 bases.

The sample holds many counts of this clonotype. The chain has TRBV2 and TRBJ1-1; D gene uncertain. Germline CDR1 SNHLY, CDR2 FYNNEI. Trimming removed 10 bases from V and 1 base from J, with 10 bases in between. The CDR3 spans 12 residues. The CDR3 nucleotides are TGTGCCATTTTGTGGAAGAACACTGAAGCTTTCTTT. Residues: CAILWKNTEAFF.

The chain joins TRBV5-5 to TRBJ1-1, with D perhaps TRBD1 (5 bases). Trimming pared 0 bases from V and 5 bases from J, leaving 14 bases between. Germline CDR1 SGHKS, CDR2 YYEKEE (reference sequence). The CDR3 contains 15 residues. The CDR3 region is CASSLGFGGVTEAFF. The CDR3 DNA reads TGTGCCAGCAGCTTGGGATTCGGAGGGGTGACTGAAGCTTTCTTT.

V usage is TRBV11-2 and J usage is TRBJ2-3; 7 bases are shared with TRBD2. Germline CDR1 is SGHAT and CDR2 is FQNNGV. Losses at the gene ends were 2 bases for V and 2 bases for J; bases not matched to a gene: 10. The length of the CDR3 is 17 residues. The CDR3: CASSLMRTGGYTDTQYF. CDR3 bases: TGTGCCAGCAGCTTAATGCGGACCGGGGGGTACACAGATACGCAGTATTTT.

This clonotype has a count of ten or more. The chain recombines TRBV7-9 with TRBJ2-2, with TRBD1 matching 8 bases. Germline trimming cut 5 bases from V and 7 bases from J; bases unmatched to any gene: 12. Germline V gives CDR1 SEHNR, CDR2 FQNEAQ (reference sequence). The CDR3 contains 16 residues. CDR3: CASSTGTGGDNGELFF. The CDR3 region has the DNA TGTGCCAGCAGCACAGGGACAGGAGGCGATAACGGGGAGCTGTTTTTT.

This rearrangement joins TRBV29-1 to TRBJ2-1; 8 bases map to TRBD1. After removal of 1 base from V and 0 bases from J, the junction contained 2 bases not matched to a gene. There are 15 residues in the CDR3. Germline lookup yields CDR1 SQVTM and CDR2 ANQGSEA. The CDR3 sequence: CSVEGTGISYNEQFF. For the CDR3, the DNA is TGCAGCGTTGAAGGGACAGGGATCTCCTACAATGAGCAGTTCTTC.

This chain connects TRBV6-6 to TRBJ1-1; a possible D gene is TRBD1 (5 bases). Trimming stripped 5 bases from V and 6 bases from J, with 16 bases between. Germline V CDR1 and CDR2: MNHNY, SVGAGI (reference sequence). The CDR3 has 14 amino acids. The CDR3, as DNA: TGTGCCAGCAGTGAGAAAGGGACGGACTCTGAAGCTTTCTTT. It specifies CASSEKGTDSEAFF.

In this sample, this clonotype turned up once. The chain is built from TRBV12-3 or TRBV12-4 and TRBJ1-2; D ambiguous. The ends were cut back, 5 bases at V and 4 bases at J, with 14 bases in the middle. The CDR3 loop spans 14 amino acids. The chain's CDR3 is CASSEAVLPYGYTF. For the CDR3, the DNA is TGTGCCAGCAGTGAAGCGGTTCTCCCCTATGGCTACACCTTC.

The chain is built from TRBV6-5 and TRBJ2-6, with no clear D. V was cut by 2 bases and J by 0 bases, with 5 bases left in between. CDR1 MNHEY and CDR2 SVGAGI come from the germline V gene. This CDR3 is 15 amino acids long. In nucleotides, the CDR3 is TGTGCCAGCAGTTACGGGGTCTCTGGGGCCAACGTCCTGACTTTC. Its protein is CASSYGVSGANVLTF.

This clonotype was picked up many times. The chain couples TRBV7-9 to TRBJ1-5, with D unresolved. This CDR3 region has 14 residues. V gave up 5 bases and J gave up 7 bases, with 15 bases separating them. The germline gives CDR1 SEHNR, CDR2 FQNEAQ (reference sequence). The CDR3 loop is CASSPDTDGQPQHF. The DNA of the CDR3 is TGTGCCAGCAGCCCAGACACGGACGGGCAGCCCCAGCATTTT. The variable domain in full, completed from reference TRBV7-9 and TRBJ1-5, reads DTGVSQNPRHKITKRGQNVTFRCDPISEHNRLYWYRQTLGQGPEFLTYFQNEAQLEKSRLLSDRFSAERPKGSFSTLEIQRTEQGDSAMYLCASSPDTDGQPQHFGDGTRLSIL.

The chain has TRBV7-2 and TRBJ2-7; D not certain. CDR1 SGHTA and CDR2 FQGNSA come from the germline V gene. V was clipped by 1 base and J by 2 bases, with 12 bases between them. There are 15 residues in the CDR3. The CDR3, as DNA: TGTGCCAGCAGCTTAGAGTTTGGGCAGACCTACGAGCAGTACTTC. Translated, it gives CASSLEFGQTYEQYF.